Presented here are 23 T cell receptor beta chains from one specimen sequenced in a study of siplizumab effects on memory and regulatory T cells. Sequenced by immunoSEQ multiplex PCR; TCRdb stores in-frame clones only, minus some. The sample includes about 40,000 clones, 80% to 90% of them seen just once. The specimen sequenced was naive CD4+ T cells sorted from blood. These receptors were taken from a human donor in good health.

The chain employs TRBV2 and TRBJ2-1, with 11 bases lining up with TRBD2. Germline loops: CDR1 SNHLY, CDR2 FYNNEI. With 11 bases clipped from V and 6 bases from J, the junction kept 9 bases outside the gene matches. This CDR3 spans 14 amino acids. The CDR3 coding sequence is TGTGCCGCCCGACCGGGACTAGCGGCCAATGAGCAGTTCTTC. It yields the protein CAARPGLAANEQFF.

V usage is TRBV5-4 and J usage is TRBJ1-2; a weak D match, TRBD1 (6 bases). The CDR3 sequence is 13 residues long. Deletions cut 5 bases from V and 2 bases from J, with 10 bases between. In germline, CDR1 is SGHNT, CDR2 YYREEE (reference sequence). Here the CDR3 reads CASSPDSNYGYTF. The CDR3 DNA is TGTGCCAGCAGTCCGGACAGCAACTATGGCTACACCTTC. Using reference TRBV5-4 and TRBJ1-2 for the parts outside the CDR3, the full variable domain is ETGVTQSPTHLIKTRGQQVTLRCSSQSGHNTVSWYQQALGQGPQFIFQYYREEENGRGNFPPRFSGLQFPNYSSELNVNALELDDSALYLCASSPDSNYGYTFGSGTRLTVV.

This clone was observed once. The V gene is TRBV6-5, the J gene TRBJ1-2; D not certain. The CDR3 runs 14 residues. Trimming took 5 bases from V and 4 from J, leaving 14 bases between them. From germline, CDR1 is MNHEY and CDR2 SVGAGI. CDR3: CASSTEAAGYGYTF. The CDR3 DNA reads TGTGCCAGCAGTACCGAAGCAGCCGGCTATGGCTACACCTTC.

The J gene is TRBJ1-2, the V gene TRBV2; D is uncertain. The CDR3 length is 14 residues. V dropped 11 bases and J dropped 0 bases, with 16 bases sitting between them. Germline V lookup: CDR1 SNHLY, CDR2 FYNNEI. The DNA of the CDR3 is TGTGCCGTAAGAACGGGATCCGCTAACTATGGCTACACCTTC. Its protein is CAVRTGSANYGYTF.

The V call is TRBV6-5, the J call TRBJ1-4, with D possibly TRBD1 on 6 matching bases. CDR1 MNHEY and CDR2 SVGAGI come from the germline V gene. The V gene lost 5 bases and the J gene lost 4 bases, with 11 bases spanning the gap. The CDR3 totals 14 residues. For the CDR3, the DNA is TGTGCCAGCAGTATGACAGGCTTTAATGAAAAACTGTTTTTT. As protein: CASSMTGFNEKLFF.

The rearrangement joins TRBV6-4 to TRBJ2-7; D gene ambiguous. The germline gives CDR1 MRHNA, CDR2 SNTAGT. The CDR3 consists of 11 residues. V was shortened by 10 bases and J by 4 bases, with 11 bases between the two germline ends. CDR3 nucleotides: TGTGCCACCCGGAGCCTTTACGAGCAGTACTTC. Residues: CATRSLYEQYF.

The V call is TRBV18, the J call TRBJ1-2; 8 bases line up with TRBD1. The CDR3 sequence is 13 residues long. CDR1 and CDR2 (germline): KGHSH, LQKENI. The V and J ends lost 5 bases and 4 bases, in that order; junction bases with no gene match: 3. The CDR3 sequence: CASSEDRVYGYTF. The CDR3 coding sequence is TGTGCCAGCTCAGAGGACAGGGTCTATGGCTACACCTTC.

The chain is built from TRBV5-1 and TRBJ2-2, with a weak D call TRBD2 (5 bases). The CDR3 covers 15 residues. The V end lost 0 bases, the J end lost 7 bases, and 13 bases lay between the germline ends. Germline V gives CDR1 SGHRS, CDR2 YFSETQ. The CDR3 nucleotides are TGCGCCAGCAGCTTGGCCTCTCGAGGGTACGGGGAGCTGTTTTTT. Amino acids: CASSLASRGYGELFF.

The chain employs TRBV5-5 and TRBJ2-7; no clear D gene. This CDR3 has 15 residues. Between the trimmed V and J ends, which lost 0 bases and 0 bases, there was a span of 10 bases. CDR1 and CDR2 from the germline V gene are SGHKS and YYEKEE (reference sequence). The CDR3 loop reads CASSLERQSSYEQYF. The CDR3 bases are TGTGCCAGCAGCTTGGAACGCCAGAGCTCCTACGAGCAGTACTTC.

This clone has only a few counts. The J gene is TRBJ1-1, the V gene TRBV2; D remains unclear. Germline V gene sequence: CDR1 SNHLY, CDR2 FYNNEI. Trimming removed 6 bases at V and 1 base at J, with 9 bases between. This CDR3 comprises 13 residues. The CDR3 spells CASRNSRNTEAFF. CDR3 nucleotide sequence: TGTGCCAGCAGAAATAGTCGGAACACTGAAGCTTTCTTT.

The V call is TRBV6-6, the J call TRBJ1-2, with D maybe TRBD1 (5 bases). Trimming removed 7 bases from V and 4 bases from J, with 7 bases in between. CDR3 size: 11 residues. Germline loops: CDR1 MNHNY, CDR2 SVGAGI (reference sequence). In nucleotides, the CDR3 is TGTGCCAGCAATGGGGCCTATGGCTACACCTTC. It encodes CASNGAYGYTF.

The chain employs TRBV11-2 and TRBJ2-1, with 8 bases that match TRBD2. V lost 2 bases and J lost 3; bases outside the gene matches: 3. CDR3 length equals 15 residues. Germline V gives CDR1 SGHAT, CDR2 FQNNGV. The CDR3 here is CASSLWRGDYNEQFF. As DNA, the CDR3 is TGTGCCAGCAGCTTATGGCGGGGGGACTACAATGAGCAGTTCTTC.

The J gene is TRBJ1-2, the V gene TRBV6-5, with 10 bases matching TRBD1. CDR3 length: 15 residues. The trim removed 8 bases at V and 5 bases at J, leaving 11 bases unmatched. Germline V gene sequence: CDR1 MNHEY, CDR2 SVGAGI. This CDR3 reads CASRTGGGGHYGYTF. The CDR3 region has the DNA TGTGCCAGCCGGACAGGGGGAGGCGGTCATTATGGCTACACCTTC.

This chain uses TRBV6-6 with TRBJ1-5; TRBD1 might be the D (6 bases). CDR1 MNHNY and CDR2 SVGAGI come from the germline V gene (reference sequence). V dropped 0 bases and J dropped 4 bases, with 13 bases sitting between them. This CDR3 contains 16 residues. CDR3 bases: TGTGCCAGCAGTTACTCGATTGCAGGGGAAAATCAGCCCCAGCATTTT. Translated: CASSYSIAGENQPQHF.

The chain joins TRBV19 to TRBJ2-5, with D hard to call. Germline values: CDR1 LNHDA, CDR2 SQIVND (reference sequence). V was cut by 6 bases and J by 5 bases, with 10 bases left in between. The CDR3 runs 12 residues. As DNA, the CDR3 is TGTGCCAGTAGCCGGCTGGGGGAGACCCAGTACTTC. Translation: CASSRLGETQYF.

The V gene is TRBV18, the J gene TRBJ2-7; D not resolved. The CDR3 is 13 amino acids. Trimming pared 6 bases from V and 0 bases from J, leaving 9 bases between. CDR1 and CDR2 from the germline V gene are KGHSH and LQKENI. In DNA form, the CDR3 reads TGTGCCAGCTCGTACGCGGTCTCCTACGAGCAGTACTTC. It translates to CASSYAVSYEQYF.

This clone was detected once. The genes are TRBV6-6 and TRBJ1-6; possible D gene TRBD1, 5 bases. Trimming removed 4 bases at V and 7 bases at J, with 17 bases between. The CDR3 runs to 16 residues. Per germline, CDR1 MNHNY and CDR2 SVGAGI (reference sequence). The CDR3 nucleotides read TGTGCCAGCAGTTCCCAGGGTAGTAGTATCAATTCACCCCTCCACTTT. Its translation: CASSSQGSSINSPLHF.

The chain couples TRBV7-8 to TRBJ1-2; D uncertain. The CDR3 sequence is 15 residues long. Germline loops: CDR1 SGHVS, CDR2 FQNEAQ. V was clipped by 1 base and J by 8 bases, with 17 bases between them. The CDR3 nucleotides read TGTGCCAGCAGCTTAGGTTCGACCCCTGAGAGGGGCTACACCTTC. Its translation is CASSLGSTPERGYTF.

The gene calls are TRBV2 and TRBJ1-6; TRBD1 might be the D (6 bases). V gave up 6 bases and J gave up 5 bases, with 14 bases separating them. Germline V gene lookup returns CDR1 SNHLY and CDR2 FYNNEI. CDR3 length: 15 amino acids. CDR3 sequence: CASRERTENNSPLHF. The CDR3 DNA reads TGTGCCAGCAGGGAGCGGACAGAAAATAATTCACCCCTCCACTTT. Filled out from reference TRBV2 and TRBJ1-6, the complete variable domain reads EPEVTQTPSHQVTQMGQEVILRCVPISNHLYFYWYRQILGQKVEFLVSFYNNEISEKSEIFDDQFSVERPDGSNFTLKIRSTKLEDSAMYFCASRERTENNSPLHFGNGTRLTVT.

The gene calls are TRBV6-5 and TRBJ2-5; D gene unclear. Germline lookup yields CDR1 MNHEY and CDR2 SVGAGI. The V and J ends lost 2 bases and 5 bases respectively, with 15 bases between them. The CDR3 is 15 amino acids. The CDR3 here is CASSYGRLRLETQYF. In DNA form, the CDR3 reads TGTGCCAGCAGTTACGGTCGGCTTCGTCTGGAGACCCAGTACTTC.

The rearrangement links TRBV11-1 to TRBJ2-5; D gene unclear. CDR1 and CDR2 (germline): SGHAT, FQDESV (reference sequence). The germline V and J ends were trimmed by 4 bases and 2 bases, with 17 bases remaining between them. CDR3 size: 16 residues. The CDR3 loop is CASSSEAPAPQETQYF. The CDR3, as DNA: TGTGCCAGCAGCTCAGAGGCCCCGGCACCTCAAGAGACCCAGTACTTC.

The CDR3 nucleotides read TGTGCCAGCAGCGTACAAGGCAGCGGGACCTACGAGCAGTACTTC. This codes for CASSVQGSGTYEQYF. V gene TRBV9 combines with J gene TRBJ2-7; 7 positions agree with TRBD2. CDR1 and CDR2 (germline): SGDLS, YYNGEE. There are 15 residues in the CDR3. J was trimmed by 2 bases and V by 1 base; bases with no gene match: 6.

This chain uses TRBV28 with TRBJ2-6; D possibly corresponds to TRBD1 (5 bases). The CDR3 has 16 amino acids. Germline loops: CDR1 MDHEN, CDR2 SYDVKM. V lost 3 bases to trimming and J lost 4 bases, with 13 bases between them. The CDR3 sequence: CASSLRPGSGANVLTF. CDR3 nucleotides: TGTGCCAGCAGTTTGCGGCCAGGGTCCGGGGCCAACGTCCTGACTTTC.